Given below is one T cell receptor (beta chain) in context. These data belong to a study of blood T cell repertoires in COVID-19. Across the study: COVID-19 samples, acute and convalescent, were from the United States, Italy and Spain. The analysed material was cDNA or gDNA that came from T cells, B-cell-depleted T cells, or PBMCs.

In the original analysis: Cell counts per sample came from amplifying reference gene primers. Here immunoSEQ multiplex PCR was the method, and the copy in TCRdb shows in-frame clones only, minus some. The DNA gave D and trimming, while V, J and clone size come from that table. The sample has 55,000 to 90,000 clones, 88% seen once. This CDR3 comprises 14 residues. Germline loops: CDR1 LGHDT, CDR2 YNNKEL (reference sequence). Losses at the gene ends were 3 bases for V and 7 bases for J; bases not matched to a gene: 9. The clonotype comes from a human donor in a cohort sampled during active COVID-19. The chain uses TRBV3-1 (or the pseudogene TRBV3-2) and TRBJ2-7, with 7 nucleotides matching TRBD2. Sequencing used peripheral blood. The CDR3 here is CASSQSAGSLEQYF. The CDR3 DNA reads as TGTGCCAGCAGCCAGTCAGCGGGAAGTTTAGAGCAGTACTTC.